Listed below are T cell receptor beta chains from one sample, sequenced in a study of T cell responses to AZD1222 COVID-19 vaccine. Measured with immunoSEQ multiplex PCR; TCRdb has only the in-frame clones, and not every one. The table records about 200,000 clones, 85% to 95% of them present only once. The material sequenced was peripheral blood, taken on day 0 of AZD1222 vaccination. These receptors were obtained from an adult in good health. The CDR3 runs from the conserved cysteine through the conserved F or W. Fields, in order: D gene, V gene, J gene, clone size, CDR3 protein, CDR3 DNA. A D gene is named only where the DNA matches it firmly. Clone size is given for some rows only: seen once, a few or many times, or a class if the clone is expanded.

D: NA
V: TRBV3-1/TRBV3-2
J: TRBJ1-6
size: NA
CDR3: CASSQATAINSPLHF
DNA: TGTGCCAGCAGCCAGGCAACTGCAATTAATTCACCCCTCCACTTT

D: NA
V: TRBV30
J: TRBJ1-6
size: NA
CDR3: CAWDRGQTLSSSYNSPLHF
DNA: TGTGCCTGGGACCGTGGACAGACCTTGAGTAGCTCCTATAATTCACCCCTCCACTTT

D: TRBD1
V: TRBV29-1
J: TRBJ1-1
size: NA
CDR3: CSGDSMNTEAFF
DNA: TGCAGCGGGGACAGCATGAACACTGAAGCTTTCTTT

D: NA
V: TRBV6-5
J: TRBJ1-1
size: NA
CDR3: CASSYRVKNTEAFF
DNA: TGTGCCAGCAGTTACAGGGTAAAGAACACTGAGGCTTTCTTT

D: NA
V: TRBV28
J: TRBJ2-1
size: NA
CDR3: CASSGQAGFNEQFF
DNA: TGTGCCAGCAGTGGCCAGGCGGGGTTCAATGAGCAGTTCTTC

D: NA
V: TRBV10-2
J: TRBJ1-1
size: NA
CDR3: CASITSTGTEAFF
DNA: TGCGCCAGCATAACGAGTACGGGGACTGAAGCTTTCTTT

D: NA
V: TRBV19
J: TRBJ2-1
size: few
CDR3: CASSMQYNEQFF
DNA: TGTGCCAGTAGTATGCAGTACAATGAGCAGTTCTTC

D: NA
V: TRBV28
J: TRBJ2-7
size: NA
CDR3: CASSFIRFSYEQYF
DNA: TGTGCCAGCAGTTTTATCAGGTTCTCCTACGAGCAGTACTTC

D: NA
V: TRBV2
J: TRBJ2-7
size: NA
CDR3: CASRAPGDSYEQYF
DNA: TGTGCCAGCAGGGCCCCAGGGGACTCCTACGAGCAGTACTTC

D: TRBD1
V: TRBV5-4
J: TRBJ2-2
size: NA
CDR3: CASSLTGGNTGELFF
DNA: TGTGCCAGCAGCTTAACAGGGGGGAACACCGGGGAGCTGTTTTTT

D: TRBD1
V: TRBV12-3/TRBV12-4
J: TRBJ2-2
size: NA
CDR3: CASSNRGRELFF
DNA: TGTGCCAGCAGTAACAGGGGTAGGGAGCTGTTTTTT

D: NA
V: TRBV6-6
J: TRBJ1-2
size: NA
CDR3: CASSNRREDGYTF
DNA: TGTGCCAGCAGTAACCGACGTGAGGATGGCTACACCTTC

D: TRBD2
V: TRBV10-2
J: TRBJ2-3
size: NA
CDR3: CASTPSGAADTQYF
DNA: TGCGCCAGCACCCCTAGCGGGGCGGCAGATACGCAGTATTTT

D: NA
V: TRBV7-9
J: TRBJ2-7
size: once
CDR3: CASSSPTDSLVYEQYF
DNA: TGTGCCAGCAGCTCCCCGACGGACAGTCTAGTCTACGAGCAGTACTTC

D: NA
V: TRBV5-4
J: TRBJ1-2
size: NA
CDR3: CASSLVHPDTNYGYTF
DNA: TGTGCCAGCAGCTTGGTGCACCCAGACACTAACTATGGCTACACCTTC

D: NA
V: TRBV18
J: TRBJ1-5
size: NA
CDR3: CASSPTTGRNQPQHF
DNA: TGTGCCAGCTCACCAACCACGGGAAGGAATCAGCCCCAGCATTTT

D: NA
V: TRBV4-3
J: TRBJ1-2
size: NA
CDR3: CASSQDYKDNYGYTF
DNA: TGCGCCAGCAGCCAAGATTATAAGGACAACTATGGCTACACCTTC

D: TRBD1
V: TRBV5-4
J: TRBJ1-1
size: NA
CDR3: CASSPDRVEAFF
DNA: TGTGCCAGCAGCCCGGACAGGGTTGAAGCTTTCTTT

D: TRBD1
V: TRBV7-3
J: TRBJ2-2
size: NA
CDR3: CASKGTANTGELFF
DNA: TGTGCCAGCAAGGGGACAGCGAACACCGGGGAGCTGTTTTTT

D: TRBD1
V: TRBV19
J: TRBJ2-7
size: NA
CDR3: CASSIGGTGAREQYF
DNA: TGTGCCAGTAGTATAGGGGGGACAGGGGCGCGGGAGCAGTACTTC

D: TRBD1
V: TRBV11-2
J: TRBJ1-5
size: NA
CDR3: CASSPVTGKNQPQHF
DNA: TGTGCCAGCAGCCCCGTGACAGGGAAGAATCAGCCCCAGCATTTT

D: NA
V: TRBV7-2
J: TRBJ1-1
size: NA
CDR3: CASKWAGNTEAFF
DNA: TGTGCCAGCAAATGGGCTGGGAACACTGAAGCTTTCTTT

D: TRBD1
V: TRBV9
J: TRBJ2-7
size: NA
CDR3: CASSVGSGQGVREQYF
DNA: TGTGCCAGCAGCGTAGGGTCCGGACAGGGGGTCCGCGAGCAGTACTTC

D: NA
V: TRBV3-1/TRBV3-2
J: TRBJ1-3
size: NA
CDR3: CASSLPTESGNTIYF
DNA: TGTGCCAGCAGCCTCCCGACTGAGTCTGGAAACACCATATATTTT